This is a list of T cell receptor beta chains from one sample in a study of T cell responses to AZD1222 COVID-19 vaccine. Profiled with immunoSEQ multiplex PCR; TCRdb holds only in-frame clones, not every one. The sample records approximately 73,000 clones, 84% being singletons. The sequences come from peripheral blood, collected on day 0 of AZD1222 vaccination. Receptor source: an adult in good health. The CDR3 runs from the conserved cysteine through the conserved F or W. Each record gives: J gene, clone size, V gene, D gene, CDR3 protein, CDR3 DNA. A D gene is named only where the DNA matches it firmly. Rows give clone size only sometimes, using once, few, many, or a class for an expanded clone.

TRBJ2-5	-	TRBV18	-	CASSRSRETQYF	TGTGCCAGCTCACGGAGCCGGGAGACCCAGTACTTC
TRBJ2-5	-	TRBV18	-	CASSPAGEETQYF	TGTGCCAGCTCACCAGCAGGGGAAGAGACCCAGTACTTC
TRBJ1-2	-	TRBV28	TRBD1	CASSFRDRVVDGYTF	TGTGCCAGCAGTTTCCGGGACAGGGTAGTAGATGGCTACACCTTC
TRBJ1-6	-	TRBV27	-	CASSTNTGSYNSPLHF	TGTGCCAGCAGTACAAATACCGGGTCCTATAATTCACCCCTCCACTTT
TRBJ1-2	-	TRBV10-3	TRBD1	CAFGAGQGLSGYTF	TGTGCCTTCGGAGCCGGACAGGGCTTAAGTGGCTACACCTTC
TRBJ2-1	-	TRBV10-3	-	CAISRREGHGDSDEQFF	TGTGCCATCTCCAGAAGGGAAGGCCATGGGGATTCGGATGAGCAGTTCTTC
TRBJ1-4	-	TRBV27	-	CASSSDTNSQPEKLFF	TGTGCCAGCAGCTCGGACACAAACAGCCAACCTGAAAAACTGTTTTTT
TRBJ1-1	-	TRBV6-1	TRBD1	CASSELRGLQIEAFF	TGTGCCAGCAGTGAGTTGAGGGGGCTCCAGATAGAAGCTTTCTTT
TRBJ1-2	-	TRBV5-4	-	CASSQQLTYGYTF	TGTGCCAGCAGCCAACAGCTGACCTATGGCTACACCTTC
TRBJ2-4	few	TRBV6-1	-	CASSDWGFGKNIQYF	TGTGCCAGCAGTGATTGGGGGTTTGGCAAAAACATTCAGTACTTC
TRBJ2-7	-	TRBV6-2/TRBV6-3	TRBD1	CASSYGTGMYEQYF	TGTGCCAGCAGTTACGGGACAGGGATGTACGAGCAGTACTTC
TRBJ2-3	-	TRBV6-2/TRBV6-3	TRBD1	CASSYWDRGGVSDTQYF	TGTGCCAGCAGTTACTGGGACAGGGGAGGAGTATCGGATACGCAGTATTTT
TRBJ1-4	once	TRBV19	-	CASSIRTGINEKLFF	TGTGCCAGTAGTATCCGGACTGGCATTAATGAAAAACTGTTTTTT
TRBJ1-2	once	TRBV19	-	CASSRDSSYGYTF	TGTGCCAGTAGTAGGGACTCCTCCTATGGCTACACCTTC
TRBJ1-2	once	TRBV28	TRBD1	CATRQGVGYGYTF	TGTGCCACCCGACAGGGGGTAGGCTATGGCTACACCTTC
TRBJ2-2	-	TRBV28	-	CASSPTYSGYTGELFF	TGTGCCAGCAGTCCCACCTATAGCGGATACACCGGGGAGCTGTTTTTT
TRBJ1-5	-	TRBV28	-	CASSLYQDRHF	TGTGCCAGCAGTTTGTACCAGGACCGGCATTTT
TRBJ2-3	-	TRBV30	TRBD2	CAWSRGLSPDTQYF	TGTGCCTGGAGTAGGGGACTATCCCCAGATACGCAGTATTTT
TRBJ1-2	few	TRBV2	-	CASSGARTNYGYTF	TGTGCCAGCAGTGGGGCCAGGACTAACTATGGCTACACCTTC
TRBJ2-6	-	TRBV30	-	CAWRAEGSGANVLTF	TGTGCCTGGAGAGCTGAAGGATCTGGGGCCAACGTCCTGACTTTC
TRBJ2-3	once	TRBV19	-	CASSTQGTDTQYF	TGTGCCAGTAGTACTCAGGGAACAGATACGCAGTATTTT
TRBJ1-1	few	TRBV4-2	-	CASSPIGGRGTEAFF	TGTGCCAGCAGCCCGATAGGGGGGCGAGGCACTGAAGCTTTCTTT
TRBJ2-1	-	TRBV2	-	CASSYFGEQFF	TGTGCCAGCAGTTATTTCGGTGAGCAGTTCTTC
TRBJ1-3	-	TRBV19	-	CASRDGSSGNTIYF	TGTGCCAGTCGGGACGGATCCTCTGGAAACACCATATATTTT
TRBJ2-7	-	TRBV20-1	TRBD2	CSASVFGGATYEQYF	TGCAGTGCTAGTGTATTCGGGGGGGCTACCTACGAGCAGTACTTC
TRBJ1-5	-	TRBV6-2/TRBV6-3	-	CASSFLWTAQHF	TGTGCCAGCAGTTTTTTATGGACGGCCCAGCATTTT
TRBJ2-7	-	TRBV6-1	TRBD2	CASREPGTSGTYEQYF	TGTGCCAGCAGGGAACCCGGGACTAGCGGTACCTACGAGCAGTACTTC
TRBJ1-3	-	TRBV4-1	TRBD1	CASSTYRGTSGNTIYF	TGCGCCAGCAGCACCTACAGGGGGACCTCTGGAAACACCATATATTTT
TRBJ2-7	-	TRBV29-1	-	CSVSTAYEQYF	TGCAGCGTTTCTACGGCCTACGAGCAGTACTTC
TRBJ1-5	-	TRBV2	-	CASRPDSQPQHF	TGTGCCAGCAGGCCCGACAGTCAGCCCCAGCATTTT
TRBJ1-2	-	TRBV30	-	CAWKITGYYGYTF	TGTGCCTGGAAAATCACAGGGTACTATGGCTACACCTTC
TRBJ1-1	-	TRBV29-1	TRBD1	CSVELNRDSTEAFF	TGCAGCGTTGAACTGAACAGGGACAGCACTGAAGCTTTCTTT
TRBJ1-6	-	TRBV9	-	CASSREGYSPLHF	TGTGCCAGCTCGCGAGAGGGTTACTCACCCCTCCACTTT
TRBJ2-1	-	TRBV15	TRBD1	CATSRVTGGYNEQFF	TGTGCCACCAGCAGAGTGACAGGGGGTTACAATGAGCAGTTCTTC
TRBJ2-5	-	TRBV18	TRBD2	CASSPGLAGGETQYF	TGTGCCAGCTCACCGGGACTAGCGGGAGGAGAGACCCAGTACTTC
TRBJ2-7	-	TRBV7-9	TRBD2	CASSRGTSLYEQYF	TGTGCCAGCAGCCGGGGGACTAGCTTGTACGAGCAGTACTTC
TRBJ2-2	-	TRBV28	TRBD2	CASSLLAAGAGELFF	TGTGCCAGCAGTCTTCTAGCGGCGGGGGCCGGGGAGCTGTTTTTT
TRBJ1-2	-	TRBV5-1	-	CASSGGPYNYGYTF	TGCGCCAGCAGCGGTGGACCGTATAACTATGGCTACACCTTC
TRBJ2-3	-	TRBV19	TRBD1	CASSTGGGGQGTDTQYF	TGTGCCAGTAGTACCGGCGGTGGGGGACAGGGGACAGATACGCAGTATTTT
TRBJ1-6	once	TRBV28	-	CASTLNSENSPLHF	TGTGCCAGCACCCTTAATTCAGAGAATTCACCCCTCCACTTT
TRBJ2-7	-	TRBV6-8	-	CASSYSADILPGRPYEQYF	TGTGCCAGCAGTTACTCGGCAGATATACTCCCGGGGCGTCCCTACGAGCAGTACTTC
TRBJ2-7	-	TRBV5-1	TRBD1	CASRGTGRYEQYF	TGCGCCAGCAGGGGGACAGGGCGGTACGAGCAGTACTTC
TRBJ1-6	-	TRBV27	TRBD1	CASRLQGAGRSPLHF	TGTGCCAGCAGACTACAGGGGGCCGGAAGGTCACCCCTCCACTTT
TRBJ1-1	-	TRBV29-1	-	CSVHLSRDTEAFF	TGCAGCGTCCACCTCTCGAGGGACACTGAAGCTTTCTTT
TRBJ2-7	-	TRBV7-6	TRBD2	CASSPRTGGGEQYF	TGTGCCAGCAGCCCCCGCACGGGAGGTGGCGAGCAGTACTTC
TRBJ1-2	-	TRBV7-9	-	CASSLGSGTLTGGGYTF	TGTGCCAGCAGCTTAGGCTCCGGGACGCTCACGGGGGGTGGCTACACCTTC
TRBJ1-1	-	TRBV9	TRBD1	CASSIGQGSEAFF	TGTGCCAGCAGCATCGGACAGGGGTCTGAAGCTTTCTTT